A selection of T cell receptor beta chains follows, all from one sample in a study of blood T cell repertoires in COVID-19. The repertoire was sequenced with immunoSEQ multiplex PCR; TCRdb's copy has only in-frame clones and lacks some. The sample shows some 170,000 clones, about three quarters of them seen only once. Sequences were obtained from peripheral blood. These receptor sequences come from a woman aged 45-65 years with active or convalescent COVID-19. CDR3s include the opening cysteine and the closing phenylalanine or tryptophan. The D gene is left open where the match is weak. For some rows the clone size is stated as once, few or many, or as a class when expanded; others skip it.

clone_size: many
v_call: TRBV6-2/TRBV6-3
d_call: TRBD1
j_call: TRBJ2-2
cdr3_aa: CASSSRTGVDTGELFF
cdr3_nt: TGTGCCAGCAGTTCCCGGACAGGGGTGGACACCGGGGAGCTGTTTTTT

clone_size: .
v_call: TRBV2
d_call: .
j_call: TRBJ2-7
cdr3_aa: CASRAGVLSEQYF
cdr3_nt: TGTGCCAGCAGGGCAGGGGTATTGTCCGAGCAGTACTTC

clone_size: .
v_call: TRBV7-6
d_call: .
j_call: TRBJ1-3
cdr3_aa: CASSHGDYSGNTIYF
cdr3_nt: TGTGCCAGCAGCCATGGAGACTACTCTGGAAACACCATATATTTT

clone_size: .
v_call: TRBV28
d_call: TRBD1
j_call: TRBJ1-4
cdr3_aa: CASSLGTGGEKLFF
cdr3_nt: TGTGCCAGCAGTTTAGGGACAGGGGGGGAAAAACTGTTTTTT

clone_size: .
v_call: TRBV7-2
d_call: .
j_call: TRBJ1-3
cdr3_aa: CASSLGRGNTIYF
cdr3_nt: TGTGCCAGCAGCCTAGGGCGGGGAAACACCATATATTTT

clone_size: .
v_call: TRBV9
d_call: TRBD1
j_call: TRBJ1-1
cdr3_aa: CASSGGQLAEAFF
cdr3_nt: TGTGCCAGCAGCGGGGGACAGTTAGCGGAAGCTTTCTTT

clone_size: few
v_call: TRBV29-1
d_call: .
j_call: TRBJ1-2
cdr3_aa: CSVEAGGGYTF
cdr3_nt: TGCAGCGTTGAAGCCGGGGGTGGCTACACCTTC

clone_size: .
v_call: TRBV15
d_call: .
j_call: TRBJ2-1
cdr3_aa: CATSRDFREQFF
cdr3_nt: TGTGCCACCAGCAGAGATTTCAGGGAGCAGTTCTTC

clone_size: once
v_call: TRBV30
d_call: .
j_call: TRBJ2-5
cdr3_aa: CAWGRGLETQYF
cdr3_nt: TGTGCCTGGGGGCGGGGGCTAGAGACCCAGTACTTC

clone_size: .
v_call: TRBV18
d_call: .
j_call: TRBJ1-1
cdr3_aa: CASSPFGGVNTEAFF
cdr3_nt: TGTGCCAGCTCACCTTTTGGGGGGGTGAACACTGAAGCTTTCTTT

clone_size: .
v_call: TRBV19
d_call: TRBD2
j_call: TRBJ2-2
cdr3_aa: CASSIRASGANTGELFF
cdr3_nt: TGTGCCAGTAGTATTAGGGCTAGCGGGGCCAACACCGGGGAGCTGTTTTTT

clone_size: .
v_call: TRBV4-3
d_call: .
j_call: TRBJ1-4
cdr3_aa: CASSQDRRADQKLFF
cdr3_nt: TGCGCCAGCAGCCAAGATCGGCGGGCGGATCAAAAACTGTTTTTT

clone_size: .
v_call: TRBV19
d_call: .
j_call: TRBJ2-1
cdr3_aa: CASSMNLYNEQFF
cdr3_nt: TGTGCCAGTAGTATGAATCTATACAATGAGCAGTTCTTC

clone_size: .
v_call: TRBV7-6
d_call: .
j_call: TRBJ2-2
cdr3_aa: CASSPEVGRNTGELFF
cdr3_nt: TGTGCCAGCAGCCCAGAGGTGGGGCGAAACACCGGGGAGCTGTTTTTT

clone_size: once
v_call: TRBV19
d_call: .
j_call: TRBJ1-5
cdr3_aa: CASSPPTGYIQPQHF
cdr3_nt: TGTGCCAGTAGTCCGCCAACAGGGTATATCCAGCCCCAGCATTTT

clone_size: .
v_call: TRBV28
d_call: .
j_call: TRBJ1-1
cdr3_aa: CASSLWGGRTEAFF
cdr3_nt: TGTGCCAGCAGTTTATGGGGAGGGAGAACTGAAGCTTTCTTT

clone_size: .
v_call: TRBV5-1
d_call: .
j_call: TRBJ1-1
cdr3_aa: CASSPRVGQGLMNTEAFF
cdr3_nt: TGCGCCAGCAGCCCGAGGGTAGGGCAAGGTCTTATGAACACTGAAGCTTTCTTT

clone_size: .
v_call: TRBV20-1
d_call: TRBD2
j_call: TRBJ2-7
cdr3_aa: CSARDYYEQYF
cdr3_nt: TGCAGTGCACGGGACTACTACGAGCAGTACTTC

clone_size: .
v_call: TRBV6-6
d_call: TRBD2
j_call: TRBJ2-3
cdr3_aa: CASSYTSGSTDTQYF
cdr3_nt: TGTGCCAGCAGTTACACTAGCGGGAGCACAGATACGCAGTATTTT

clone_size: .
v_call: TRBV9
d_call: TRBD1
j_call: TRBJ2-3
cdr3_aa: CASSVVGQGTDTQYF
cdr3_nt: TGTGCCAGCAGCGTAGTGGGACAGGGCACAGATACGCAGTATTTT

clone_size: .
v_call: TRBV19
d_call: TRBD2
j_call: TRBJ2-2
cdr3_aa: CASSITSGGTGELFF
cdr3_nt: TGTGCCAGTAGTATCACTAGCGGGGGAACCGGGGAGCTGTTTTTT

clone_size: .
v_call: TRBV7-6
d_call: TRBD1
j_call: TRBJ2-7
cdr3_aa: CASSSEGQGAYEQYF
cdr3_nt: TGTGCCAGCAGCTCAGAGGGGCAGGGGGCCTACGAGCAGTACTTC

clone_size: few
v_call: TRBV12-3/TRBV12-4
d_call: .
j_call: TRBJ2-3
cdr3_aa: CATRGSTDTQYF
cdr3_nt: TGTGCCACCAGGGGCAGCACAGATACGCAGTATTTT

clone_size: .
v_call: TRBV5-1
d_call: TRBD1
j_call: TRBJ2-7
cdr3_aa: CASSLADREYEQYF
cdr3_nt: TGCGCCAGCAGCTTAGCTGACAGGGAATACGAGCAGTACTTC

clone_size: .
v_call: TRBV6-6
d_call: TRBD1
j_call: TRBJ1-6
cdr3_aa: CASSYRDREGNSPLHF
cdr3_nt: TGTGCCAGCAGTTACCGGGACAGGGAGGGGAATTCACCCCTCCACTTT

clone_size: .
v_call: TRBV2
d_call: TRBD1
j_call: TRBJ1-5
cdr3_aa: CASTKQGAGNQPQHF
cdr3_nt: TGTGCCAGCACTAAACAGGGGGCGGGGAATCAGCCCCAGCATTTT

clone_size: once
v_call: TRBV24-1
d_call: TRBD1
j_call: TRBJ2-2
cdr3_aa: CATRGQGDTGELFF
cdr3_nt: TGTGCCACCAGAGGACAGGGGGACACCGGGGAGCTGTTTTTT

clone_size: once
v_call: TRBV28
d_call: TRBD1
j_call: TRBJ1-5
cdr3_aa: CASSGRDRGDYSNQPQHF
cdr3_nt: TGTGCCAGCAGTGGCCGGGACAGGGGGGACTATAGCAATCAGCCCCAGCATTTT

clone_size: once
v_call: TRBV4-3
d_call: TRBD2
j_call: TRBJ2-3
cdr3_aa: CASSQDKSGGAGDTQYF
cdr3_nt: TGCGCCAGCAGCCAAGATAAGAGCGGGGGGGCAGGAGATACGCAGTATTTT

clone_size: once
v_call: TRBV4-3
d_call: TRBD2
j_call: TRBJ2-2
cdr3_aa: CASSRALAGGIGELFF
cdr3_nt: TGCGCCAGCAGCCGCGCACTAGCGGGAGGCATCGGGGAGCTGTTTTTT

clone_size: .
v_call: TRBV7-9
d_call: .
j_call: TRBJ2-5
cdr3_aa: CASSKPGHSYQETQYF
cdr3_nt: TGTGCCAGCAGCAAGCCGGGACACTCGTACCAAGAGACCCAGTACTTC

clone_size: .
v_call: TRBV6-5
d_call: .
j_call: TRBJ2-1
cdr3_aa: CASSWGGRSYNEQFF
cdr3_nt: TGTGCCAGCAGTTGGGGGGGGCGTAGCTACAATGAGCAGTTCTTC

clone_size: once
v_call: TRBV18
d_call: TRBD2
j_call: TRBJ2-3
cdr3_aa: CASSPPGLAGGLDTQYF
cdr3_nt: TGTGCCAGCTCACCACCGGGACTAGCGGGGGGGCTAGATACGCAGTATTTT

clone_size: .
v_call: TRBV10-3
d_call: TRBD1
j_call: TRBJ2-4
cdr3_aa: CAISALSPGQGINIQYF
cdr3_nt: TGTGCCATCAGCGCGCTAAGCCCGGGACAGGGAATAAACATTCAGTACTTC

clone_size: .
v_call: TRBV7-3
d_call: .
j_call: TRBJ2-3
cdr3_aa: CASSLSADTQYF
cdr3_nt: TGTGCCAGCAGCTTATCAGCAGATACGCAGTATTTT

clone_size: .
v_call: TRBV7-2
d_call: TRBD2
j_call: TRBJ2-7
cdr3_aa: CASSFVSGGANRYEQYF
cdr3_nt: TGTGCCAGCAGCTTTGTAAGCGGGGGGGCCAATCGGTACGAGCAGTACTTC

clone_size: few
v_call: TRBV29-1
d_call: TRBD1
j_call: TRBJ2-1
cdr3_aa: CSGGQANNEQFF
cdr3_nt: TGCAGCGGGGGACAGGCGAACAATGAGCAGTTCTTC

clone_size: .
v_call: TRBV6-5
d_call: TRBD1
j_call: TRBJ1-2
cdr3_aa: CASSLHRGNYGYTF
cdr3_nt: TGTGCCAGCAGTTTGCACAGGGGTAACTATGGCTACACCTTC

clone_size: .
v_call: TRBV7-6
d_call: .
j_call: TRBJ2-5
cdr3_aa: CASSLTGLWEETQYF
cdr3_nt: TGTGCCAGCAGCCTAACAGGTCTTTGGGAAGAGACCCAGTACTTC

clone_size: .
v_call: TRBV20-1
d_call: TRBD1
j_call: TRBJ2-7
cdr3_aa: CSASAGTGGNEQYF
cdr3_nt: TGCAGTGCTAGTGCCGGGACAGGGGGCAACGAGCAGTACTTC

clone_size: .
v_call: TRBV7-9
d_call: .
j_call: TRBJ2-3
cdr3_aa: CASSLRGDGSTDTQYF
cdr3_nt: TGTGCCAGCAGCCTCAGGGGGGACGGGAGCACAGATACGCAGTATTTT

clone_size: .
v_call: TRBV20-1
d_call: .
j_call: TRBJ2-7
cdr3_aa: CSASDGRDQPYEQYF
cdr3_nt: TGCAGTGCTAGTGACGGGCGGGACCAACCCTACGAGCAGTACTTC

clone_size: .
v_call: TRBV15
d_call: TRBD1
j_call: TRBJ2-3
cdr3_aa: CATSRAQHPGQGGTDTQYF
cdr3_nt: TGTGCCACCAGCAGAGCCCAACACCCGGGACAGGGTGGCACAGATACGCAGTATTTT

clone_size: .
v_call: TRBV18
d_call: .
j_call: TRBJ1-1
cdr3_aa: CASSPDRKNTEAFF
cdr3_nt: TGTGCCAGCTCACCAGACAGAAAGAACACTGAAGCTTTCTTT

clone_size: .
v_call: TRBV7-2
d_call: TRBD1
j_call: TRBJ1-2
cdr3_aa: CASSLAQTAQGAGYTF
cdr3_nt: TGTGCCAGCAGCTTAGCTCAGACAGCTCAGGGGGCTGGCTACACCTTC

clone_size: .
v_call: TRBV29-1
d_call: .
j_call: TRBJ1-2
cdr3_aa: CSVGGSRANYGYTF
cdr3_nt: TGCAGCGTTGGAGGGAGTCGAGCTAACTATGGCTACACCTTC

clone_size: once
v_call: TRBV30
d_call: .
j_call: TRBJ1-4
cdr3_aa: CAWSVRRGSGEKLFF
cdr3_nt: TGTGCCTGGAGTGTACGCAGGGGATCGGGTGAAAAACTGTTTTTT

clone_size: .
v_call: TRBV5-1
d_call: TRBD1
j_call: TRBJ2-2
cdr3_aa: CASSLAGTANTGELFF
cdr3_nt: TGCGCCAGCAGCTTGGCCGGGACAGCGAACACCGGGGAGCTGTTTTTT

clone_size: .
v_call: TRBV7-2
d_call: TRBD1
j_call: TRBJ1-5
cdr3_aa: CASSQMGQGSYSNQPQHF
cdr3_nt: TGTGCCAGCAGCCAAATGGGACAGGGCAGTTATAGCAATCAGCCCCAGCATTTT

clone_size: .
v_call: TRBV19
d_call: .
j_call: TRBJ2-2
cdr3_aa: CASSIVRGSSTGELFF
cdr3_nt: TGTGCCAGTAGTATAGTAAGAGGGTCAAGCACCGGGGAGCTGTTTTTT

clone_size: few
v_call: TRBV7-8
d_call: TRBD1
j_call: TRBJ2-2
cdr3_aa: CASSSQGDAGELFF
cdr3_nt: TGTGCCAGCAGCTCCCAGGGGGATGCCGGGGAGCTGTTTTTT